The subject of this entry is one T cell receptor beta chain. This clonotype was observed many times. No clone much larger than this one lies a single base away; base qualities are absent. Synthesis of TCR cDNA relied on 5'RACE template switching, a step that introduced a universal primer site along with unique molecular identifiers. Priming of cDNA synthesis was performed from both the TCR alpha and TCR beta constant segments. Libraries were amplified in two PCR steps, with sample barcodes and sequencing adapters added in the second step. Sequencing of libraries was performed on Illumina HiSeq 2500 (2x100 bp) or NovaSeq (2x150 bp). Concerning the study's data processing: Reads were demultiplexed and collapsed into UMI consensus sequences with MIGEC, and V(D)J alignment was performed with MiXCR. Using edgeR on replicate PBMC samples, clonotypes were called vaccine-responding if FDR was below 0.01 and the log2 fold change was above 5 up to day 15. Each bulk clonotype was labeled CD4 or CD8 based on which sequenced repertoire, CD4 or CD8, contained the clonotype at higher abundance. To estimate the distribution of each clone across memory phenotypes, clonotype frequencies in memory subsets were weighted by FACS-sorted cell numbers. The raw public reads went through TCRdb reprocessing: fastp at Q25, MiXCR clone calling, in-frame beta chains kept. Every distinct CDR3 protein forms one entry, paired with its most common genes and DNA. None of the V and J calls come from the authors' own analysis; TCRdb made them. For this sample the table gives around 26,000 distinct CDR3 sequences, of which roughly 3.4% were detected only once. The ten largest clonotypes hold around 0.98% of the sample.

The data derive from a study of T cells after yellow fever vaccination (dated by TCRdb to the late 2010s). Notes on the research overall: Memory subsets (EM, EMRA, CM and Tscm) were sorted on a BD FACS Aria III using CD3, CD45RA, CCR7 and CD95 staining. The SMART-Seq v4 Ultra Low Input RNA kit was used to prepare libraries from fractions with low cell numbers. Sorting of memory subsets took place on days 0, 15 and 45 and at 18 months after primary vaccination, as well as on days 0, 15 and 45 after the 30-year booster. Two healthy male donors made up the cohort, one aged 18 to 30 years and the other aged 30 to 40 years. To follow T-cell clones before and after primary and booster YFV17D yellow fever vaccination, bulk TCR alpha and beta repertoires were sequenced over time. Blood was collected at multiple timepoints before and after primary and secondary immunization, and bulk PBMC replicates and cell subsets were isolated. The research as a whole found: Because the study included only a couple of donors, the extent to which the findings can be generalized is limited. A small fraction of clonotypes showed up in both the CD4 and CD8 compartments, probably as a result of convergent recombination. The secondary T-cell response was found to be weaker but faster than the primary response, with a peak reached on day 5 rather than on day 15. Because abundant contaminating clonotypes from the bulk population could be contained in FACS-sorted repertoires, computational filtering was required. On day 0, almost all vaccine-responding clonotypes were found to be below detection in the sorted memory subsets. After the booster, most clones that had expanded after primary vaccination were detected again (nearly 98% of CD4 and around nine tenths of CD8), suggesting broad maintenance of memory.

Reading the label with the study, this specimen's treatment or condition is: live attenuated yellow fever vaccine strain. A standard Ficoll-Paque protocol was used to isolate PBMCs from peripheral blood. For sorted memory subsets, RNA extraction was done with the RNeasy Micro Kit. The input for sequencing was PBMCs, either bulk or a sorted T-cell subset (CD4+, CD8+, memory, or dextramer-sorted; not recorded which), taken 35 to 50 days after the first yellow fever vaccination. This clonotype was sampled from a man between 18 and 35 years old who received the YFV17D yellow fever vaccine.

The DNA sequence is as follows: TGCAGTGCTAGCGCCTGGACGTCTGCCACTGAAGCTTTCTTT. The encoded protein is CSASAWTSATEAFF. The chain uses TRBV20-1 and TRBJ1-1, with the D gene not confidently named. CDR1 and CDR2 (DFQATT, SNEGSKA) derive from the germline V gene (reference sequence). A distance of 15 bases separates the germline ends of V and J, which lose 3 bases and 4 bases respectively. Taken from cysteine to phenylalanine, the CDR3 has 14 residues. Only the CDR3 DNA stays, 42 bases, in frame from base 1.